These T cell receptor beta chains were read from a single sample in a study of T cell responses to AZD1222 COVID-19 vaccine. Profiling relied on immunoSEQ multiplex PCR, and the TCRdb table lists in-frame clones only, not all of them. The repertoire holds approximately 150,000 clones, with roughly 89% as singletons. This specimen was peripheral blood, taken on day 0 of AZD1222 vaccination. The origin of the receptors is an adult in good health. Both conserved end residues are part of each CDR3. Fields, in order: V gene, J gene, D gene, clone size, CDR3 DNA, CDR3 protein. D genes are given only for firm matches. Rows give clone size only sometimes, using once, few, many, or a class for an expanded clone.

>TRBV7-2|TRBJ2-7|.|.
TGTGCCAGCAGCTACCGACGGACCTACGAGCAGTACTTC
CASSYRRTYEQYF
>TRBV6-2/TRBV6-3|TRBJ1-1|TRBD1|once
TGTGCCAGCAGTTACCCCGGGACAGGCCCCAAGAACACTGAAGCTTTCTTT
CASSYPGTGPKNTEAFF
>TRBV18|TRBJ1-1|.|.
TGTGCCAGCTCACCCGCCAGGGCCGGGAACACTGAAGCTTTCTTT
CASSPARAGNTEAFF
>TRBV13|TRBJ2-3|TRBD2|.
TGTGCCAGCAGCTCAGCGGGGGGTCGAGGGATAGATACGCAGTATTTT
CASSSAGGRGIDTQYF
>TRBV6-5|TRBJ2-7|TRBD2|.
TGTGCCAGCAGTTACTCCGGACGTCGCGGGAGAGAGCAGTACTTC
CASSYSGRRGREQYF
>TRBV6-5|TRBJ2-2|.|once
TGTGCCAGCAGTACGACCAACACCGGGGAGCTGTTTTTT
CASSTTNTGELFF
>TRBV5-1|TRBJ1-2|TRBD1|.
TGCGCCAGCAGCTTGAAGGTGGGAGGGGGCGACGGCTACACCTTC
CASSLKVGGGDGYTF
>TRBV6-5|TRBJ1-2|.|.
TGTGCCAGCAGTACCCTGACAGTCCTTAATGGCTACACCTTC
CASSTLTVLNGYTF
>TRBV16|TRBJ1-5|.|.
TGTGCCAGCAGCCAATCTGACGGAGGTCAGCCCCAGCATTTT
CASSQSDGGQPQHF
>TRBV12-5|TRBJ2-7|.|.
TGTGCTAGTGGGGGGGCGGGAAGCCTGGGCTACGAGCAGTACTTC
CASGGAGSLGYEQYF
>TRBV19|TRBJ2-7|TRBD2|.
TGTGCCAGTAGAAATAAGGCTAGCGGGAGTACCTACGAGCAGTACTTC
CASRNKASGSTYEQYF
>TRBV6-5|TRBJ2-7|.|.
TGTGCCGTACTAGCAGGGTCAAGTAACGAGCAGTACTTC
CAVLAGSSNEQYF
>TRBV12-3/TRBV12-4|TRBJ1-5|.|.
TGTGCCAGCAGCCGAAAAGTTAATCAGCCCCAGCATTTT
CASSRKVNQPQHF
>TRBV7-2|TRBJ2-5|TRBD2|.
TGTGCCAGCAGCTTAGAGCCGGGACTACACCAAGAGACCCAGTACTTC
CASSLEPGLHQETQYF
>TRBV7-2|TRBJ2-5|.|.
TGTGCCAGCAGCTTAGCGCGGGGAGAAGAGACCCAGTACTTC
CASSLARGEETQYF
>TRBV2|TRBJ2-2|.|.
TGTGCCAGCAGACGACGGACCCCGAACACCGGGGAGCTGTTTTTT
CASRRRTPNTGELFF
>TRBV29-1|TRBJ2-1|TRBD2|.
TGCAGCGCGTCCGGGGCTAGCGGGAGGATGGGGGATGAGCAGTTCTTC
CSASGASGRMGDEQFF
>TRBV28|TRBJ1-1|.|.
TGTGCCAGCAGTCTTACTTCAGAAGCTTTCTTT
CASSLTSEAFF
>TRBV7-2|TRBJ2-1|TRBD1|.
TGTGCCAGCAGCACGATGAGGACAGGGGGCGCGTATGAGCAGTTCTTC
CASSTMRTGGAYEQFF
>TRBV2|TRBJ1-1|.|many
TGTGCCAGCAGTCGCGGAGCGGCTAACACTGAAGCTTTCTTT
CASSRGAANTEAFF
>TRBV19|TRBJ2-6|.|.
TGTGCCAGTAGGGTAGAGAGTCGGCATACTGGCTCTGGGGCCAACGTCCTGACTTTC
CASRVESRHTGSGANVLTF
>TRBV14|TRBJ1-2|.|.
TGTGCCAGCAGCCAAGTCGTGGCAGGAAACTATGGCTACACCTTC
CASSQVVAGNYGYTF
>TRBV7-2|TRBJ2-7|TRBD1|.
TGTGCCAGCAGCCCGAACCCGGGACAGGTTATGGACGAGCAGTACTTC
CASSPNPGQVMDEQYF
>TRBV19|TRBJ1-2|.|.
TGTGCCAGTGGAGATATTGGCTACACCTTC
CASGDIGYTF
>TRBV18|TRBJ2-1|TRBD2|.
TGTGCCAGCTCACCACGAGGGACTAGCGGATACAATGAGCAGTTCTTC
CASSPRGTSGYNEQFF
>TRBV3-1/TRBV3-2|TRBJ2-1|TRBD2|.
TGTGCCAGCAGCAAGGGACTAGCGGGACCCGATGAGCAGTTCTTC
CASSKGLAGPDEQFF
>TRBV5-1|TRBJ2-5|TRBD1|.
TGCGCCAGCAGCTGGGGGACAGGGCCCCAAGAGACCCAGTACTTC
CASSWGTGPQETQYF
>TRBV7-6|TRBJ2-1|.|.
TGTGCCAGCAGCTTAGCGCACCGGGACTTGCCACATGGGCAGTTCTTC
CASSLAHRDLPHGQFF
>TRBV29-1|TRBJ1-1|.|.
TGCAGCGTTGAAGATTTTAGGCAGGGTGGGAAGACTGAAGCTTTCTTT
CSVEDFRQGGKTEAFF
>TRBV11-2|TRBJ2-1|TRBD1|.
TGTGCCAGCAGCTTAGCCCGGGACAGGGGCTTACAATTGATGGGGCAGTTCTTC
CASSLARDRGLQLMGQFF
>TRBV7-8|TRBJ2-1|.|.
TGTGCCAGCAGCTACCCGGGGGGCCCTTACAATGAGCAGTTCTTC
CASSYPGGPYNEQFF
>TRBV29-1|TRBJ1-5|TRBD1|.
TGCAGGGGTCAACTGAGACAGGGGGCTCAGCCCCAGCATTTT
CRGQLRQGAQPQHF
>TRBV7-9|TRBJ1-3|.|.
TGTGCCAGCTCCGACGGAACCTCTGGAAACACCATATATTTT
CASSDGTSGNTIYF
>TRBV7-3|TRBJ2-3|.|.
TGTGCCAGCAGCTTATCTGGACTTAGCACAGATACGCAGTATTTT
CASSLSGLSTDTQYF
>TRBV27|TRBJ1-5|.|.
TGTGCCAGCAGTCCCGTTTATGGCAATCAGCCCCAGCATTTT
CASSPVYGNQPQHF
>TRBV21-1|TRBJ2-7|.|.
TGTGCCAGCAGCAAATATCGGTATAGAGCAGCCTCCTACGAGCAGTACTTC
CASSKYRYRAASYEQYF
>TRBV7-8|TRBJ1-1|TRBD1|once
TGTGCCAGCAGAAACATGACAGGGACTAACACTGAAGCTTTCTTT
CASRNMTGTNTEAFF
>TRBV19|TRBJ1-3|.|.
TGTGCCAGTAGTGGCCGGGCCACTATACACTCTGGAAACACCATATATTTT
CASSGRATIHSGNTIYF
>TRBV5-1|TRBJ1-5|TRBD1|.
TGCGCCAGTCCCAAGCCCCGCACGACAGGGCCCTATTCCAATCAGCCCCAGCATTTT
CASPKPRTTGPYSNQPQHF
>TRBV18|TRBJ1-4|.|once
TGTGCCAGCTCACCAGGAACGGTTGAAAAACTGTTTTTT
CASSPGTVEKLFF
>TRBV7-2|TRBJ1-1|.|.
TGTGCCAGCAGCTTACTAAGGGAAAACACTGAAGCTTTCTTT
CASSLLRENTEAFF
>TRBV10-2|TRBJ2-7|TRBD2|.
TGCGCCAGCAGTGGGACTAGCGGGGCGTACGAGCAGTACTTC
CASSGTSGAYEQYF
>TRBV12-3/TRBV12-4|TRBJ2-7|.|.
TGTGCCAGCAGTTCTGGACGGGCGTACGAGCAGTACTTC
CASSSGRAYEQYF
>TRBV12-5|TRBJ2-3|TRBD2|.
TGTGCTAGTGGTATTGCTAGCGGTCCCACAGATACGCAGTATTTT
CASGIASGPTDTQYF
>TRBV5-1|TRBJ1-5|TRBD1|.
TGCGCCAGCAGCTCGGGACAGGGCGATCAGCCCCAGCATTTT
CASSSGQGDQPQHF
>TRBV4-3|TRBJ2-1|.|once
TGCGCCAGCAGCCAGCCGGGCGGACTTACGGATGAGCAGTTCTTC
CASSQPGGLTDEQFF
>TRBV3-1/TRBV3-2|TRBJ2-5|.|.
TGTGCCAGCAGCCAGAGGTACCAAGAGACCCAGTACTTC
CASSQRYQETQYF
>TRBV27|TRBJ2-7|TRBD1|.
TGTGCCAGCAGCCAATTCCCGACAGGGGACGAGCAGTACTTC
CASSQFPTGDEQYF
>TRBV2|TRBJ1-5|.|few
TGTGCCAGCTTTATTAAGGGGAATCAGCCCCAGCATTTT
CASFIKGNQPQHF
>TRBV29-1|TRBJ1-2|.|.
TGCAGCGTTGTAAATAACTATGGCTACACCTTC
CSVVNNYGYTF
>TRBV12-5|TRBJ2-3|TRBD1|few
TGTGCTAGTGGTTTGGGAGACAGGGGGTCAGATACGCAGTATTTT
CASGLGDRGSDTQYF
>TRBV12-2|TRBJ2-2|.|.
TGTGCAAGTCGCTTAGCCGGGACAGGGGGCCCGTATGCCACCGGGGAGCTGTTTTTT
CASRLAGTGGPYATGELFF
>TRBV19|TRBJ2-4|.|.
TGTGCCAGTAGTATCCGCAGGGGAAACATTCAGTACTTC
CASSIRRGNIQYF
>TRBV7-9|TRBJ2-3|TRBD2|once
TGTGCCAGCAGTTCCCCTAGCGGTAGCACAGATACGCAGTATTTT
CASSSPSGSTDTQYF
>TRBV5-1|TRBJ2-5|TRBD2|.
TGCGCCAGCAACCCGGGACTAGCGGGTTGGGAGACCCAGTACTTC
CASNPGLAGWETQYF
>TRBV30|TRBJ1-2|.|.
TGTGCCTGGAGTGAAGCCGGTGGCTACACCTTC
CAWSEAGGYTF
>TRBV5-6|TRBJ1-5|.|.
TGTGCCAGCAGTGGCTTGGGGGATAGGCAGCCCCAGCATTTT
CASSGLGDRQPQHF
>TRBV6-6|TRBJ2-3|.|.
TGTGCCAGCAGTCCCTCCGGGTGGGGGCGATCAGATACGCAGTATTTT
CASSPSGWGRSDTQYF